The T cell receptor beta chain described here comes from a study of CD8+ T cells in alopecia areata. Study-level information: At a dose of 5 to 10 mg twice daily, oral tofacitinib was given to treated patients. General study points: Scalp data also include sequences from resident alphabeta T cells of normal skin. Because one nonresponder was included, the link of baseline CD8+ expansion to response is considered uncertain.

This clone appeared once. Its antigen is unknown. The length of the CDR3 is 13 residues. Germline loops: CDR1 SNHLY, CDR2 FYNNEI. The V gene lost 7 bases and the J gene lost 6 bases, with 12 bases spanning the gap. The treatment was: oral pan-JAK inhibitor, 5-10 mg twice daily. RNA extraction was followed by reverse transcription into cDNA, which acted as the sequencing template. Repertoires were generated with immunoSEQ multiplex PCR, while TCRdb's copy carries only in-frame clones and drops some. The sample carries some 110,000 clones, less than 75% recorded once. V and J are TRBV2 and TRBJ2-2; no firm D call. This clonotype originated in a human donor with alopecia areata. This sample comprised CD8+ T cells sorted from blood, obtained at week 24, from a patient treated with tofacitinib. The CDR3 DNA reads TGTGCCAGCACCAAAGGGTCCCCCGGGGAGCTGTTTTTT. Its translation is CASTKGSPGELFF.